A single T cell receptor (beta chain) is shown here with its context. Its antigen remains undetermined. Base qualities are not at hand, and no much larger clone is one base apart. The data originate from a study of blood T cell repertoires in COVID-19 (dated by TCRdb to between 2020 and 2021). For the wider study: Samples covering the acute and convalescent phases of COVID-19 were provided by collaborators in the United States, Italy and Spain. The prospective study material was composed of cDNA or gDNA derived from T cells, B-cell-depleted T cells, or PBMCs. Subjects who had been exposed to COVID-19, were actively infected with it, or had recovered from it provided the deeply sampled blood TCRbeta repertoires that made up the dataset. The repertoires were released in a freely available public database intended as a resource for research on the immune response to SARS-CoV-2. Samples were obtained from the ongoing ImmuneRACE study (first 160 participants) and from 1,254 subjects provided by 6 global collaborators. The sample metadata nearly always contained a de-identified subject ID, COVID-19 status, age in years and sex. Where available, HLA class I and class II types were obtained from metadata supplied by the sample provider rather than from assay-based typing. The investigation overall reported the following: The amount of clinical and demographic metadata varied by source and participant and was provided uncurated.

The CDR3 holds 14 amino acids from the cysteine to the phenylalanine. Only the CDR3 DNA is retained, 42 bases long and in frame from the first base. Looking up the germline V gene (reference sequence) yields CDR1 LNHDA and CDR2 SQIVND. V and J lose 6 bases and 3 bases, and a span of 12 bases separates them. The collaborating institutions used their own protocols to collect whole blood in K2EDTA tubes. For TCRbeta analysis, collaborator samples were shipped as frozen whole blood, as isolated PBMCs, or as DNA extracted from either sample type. TCRbeta CDR3 regions were amplified from genomic DNA using the immunoSEQ Assay, a bias-controlled multiplex PCR. The authors' pipeline ran thus. Within the assay, amplification of reference gene primers was used to estimate how many nucleated cells each sample contained. To quantify the absolute abundance of each unique TCRbeta CDR3 rearrangement, sequence reads were collapsed and filtered. For each sample, productive Simpson clonality was calculated as the square root of Simpson's diversity index across productive rearrangements. The table was pulled from immuneACCESS by TCRdb, which kept in-frame rearrangements only. Such tables lose some clones; where checked, under half of the loss comes from unresolved V genes, and the rest has no known cause. That table supplies the V and J calls and clone size; D and trimming were determined from the DNA. This sample has 450,000 to 500,000 clones in its table, and 80% to 90% of those were observed once. The ten biggest clones cover approximately 3.4% of the sample.

The chain employs TRBV19 and TRBJ1-5, with a tentative D gene TRBD1 over 6 matching bases. Sequences were obtained from peripheral blood. The clonotype comes from a human donor in a cohort sampled during active COVID-19. At the DNA level, the sequence is TGTGCCAGTAGCCTTGGACAGACCAATCAGCCCCAGCATTTT. This encodes CASSLGQTNQPQHF.